Presented here are 23 T cell receptor beta chains from one specimen sequenced in a study of T-cell memory formation after mild COVID-19. TCRdb analysed the 5' RACE reads with MiXCR anew, one entry per CDR3 protein. The sample consists of 450,000 to 700,000 distinct CDR3 sequences, approximately 19% of them appearing once. The sample was PBMCs or a T cell subset sorted from them (not recorded which). The receptors were gathered from an adult woman who had mild COVID-19 (a few samples of this study predate the infection). Cell type and time point are not known.

The chain combines TRBV12-3 or TRBV12-4 with TRBJ2-1, with TRBD2 matching 7 bases. The CDR3 is 14 amino acids. The J segment lost 1 base and the V segment lost 7 bases, leaving 4 bases of the junction unmatched. In DNA form, the CDR3 reads TGTGCCAGCACCCAAGCGGGGTCCTACAATGAGCAGTTCTTC. It codes for CASTQAGSYNEQFF.

This chain links TRBV20-1 with TRBJ2-1; D gene uncertain. Germline V CDR1 and CDR2: DFQATT, SNEGSKA (reference sequence). The CDR3 extends over 12 amino acids. V gave up 5 bases and J gave up 3 bases, with 8 bases separating them. In DNA form, the CDR3 reads TGCAGTGCTGGCGGAGACTACAATGAGCAGTTCTTC. Translated, it gives CSAGGDYNEQFF.

This clonotype has a handful of counts. The CDR3 sequence is CASSFGTWAQYF. Written as DNA, the CDR3 is TGTGCCAGCAGTTTTGGGACGTGGGCCCAGTACTTC. V usage is TRBV12-3 or TRBV12-4 and J usage is TRBJ2-5; D could derive from TRBD1 or TRBD2 (5 bases each). This CDR3 comprises 12 residues. Trimming removed 3 bases from V and 9 bases from J, with 11 bases in between.

Only a few counts were recorded for this clonotype. The rearrangement uses TRBV20-1 and TRBJ2-3; D not resolved. V was pared by 4 bases and J by 6 bases, with 17 bases between. The CDR3 has 14 amino acids. Germline values: CDR1 DFQATT, CDR2 SNEGSKA (reference sequence). The CDR3 DNA reads as TGCAGTGCTATTAGCAGGCCTATAGAGGATACGCAGTATTTT. Its translation: CSAISRPIEDTQYF.

This clonotype was detected only a few times. The chain uses TRBV15 and TRBJ2-2; D remains unclear. Germline-derived CDR1 and CDR2 are LNHNV and YYDKDF (reference sequence). This CDR3 contains 17 residues. V was clipped by 0 bases and J by 0 bases, with 11 bases between them. CDR3 sequence reads: CATSRDGTRTNTGELFF. The CDR3 nucleotides are TGTGCCACCAGCAGAGACGGAACGAGAACGAACACCGGGGAGCTGTTTTTT. The variable domain in full, with the rest retrieved from reference TRBV15 and TRBJ2-2, is DAMVIQNPRYQVTQFGKPVTLSCSQTLNHNVMYWYQQKSSQAPKLLFHYYDKDFNNEADTPDNFQSRRPNTSFCFLDIRSPGLGDTAMYLCATSRDGTRTNTGELFFGEGSRLTVL.

The V call is TRBV2, the J call TRBJ2-3, with D hard to call. V shed 4 bases and J shed 5 bases, with 4 bases lying between them. The CDR3 covers 11 residues. Germline CDR1 reads SNHLY; CDR2 reads FYNNEI. The CDR3 DNA sequence: TGTGCCAGCAGTGTACAAGATACGCAGTATTTT. Encoded protein: CASSVQDTQYF.

V and J are TRBV19 and TRBJ1-1, with a possible D match to TRBD1 (6 bases). CDR1 is LNHDA and CDR2 is SQIVND in the germline V gene (reference sequence). The CDR3 length is 14 residues. V dropped 7 bases and J dropped 5 bases, with 17 bases sitting between them. The CDR3 here is CASKIRPGVTEAFF. For the CDR3, the DNA is TGTGCCAGTAAGATTCGACCAGGGGTAACTGAAGCTTTCTTT.

A few counts support this clonotype. The gene calls are TRBV14 and TRBJ2-3; 9 bases are a match to TRBD2. Germline V gives CDR1 SGHDN, CDR2 FVKESK. This CDR3 contains 16 residues. The J segment lost 3 bases and the V segment lost 5 bases, leaving 9 bases of the junction unmatched. DNA for the CDR3: TGTGCCAGCAGCTATCTAGCGGGATGGTGGACAGATACGCAGTATTTT. This sequence encodes CASSYLAGWWTDTQYF. The complete variable domain, with remaining parts taken from reference TRBV14 and TRBJ2-3, reads EAGVTQFPSHSVIEKGQTVTLRCDPISGHDNLYWYRRVMGKEIKFLLHFVKESKQDESGMPNNRFLAERTGGTYSTLKVQPAELEDSGVYFCASSYLAGWWTDTQYFGPGTRLTVL.

The rearrangement links TRBV20-1 to TRBJ2-7; no clear D gene. V dropped 5 bases and J dropped 4 bases, with 15 bases sitting between them. The CDR3 covers 13 residues. Per germline, CDR1 DFQATT and CDR2 SNEGSKA (reference sequence). In DNA, the CDR3 is TGCAGTGCTTACCGGGCCTCCGGGTACGAGCAGTACTTC. Translation: CSAYRASGYEQYF.

This clonotype was picked up many times. The chain combines TRBV5-1 with TRBJ2-1; perhaps TRBD1 as D (6 bases). The CDR3 is 18 residues long. The V end lost 6 bases, the J end lost 3 bases, and 25 bases lay between the germline ends. Germline lookup yields CDR1 SGHRS and CDR2 YFSETQ. CDR3 DNA sequence: TGCGCCAGCAAACCGGGACATTATACAGACTACGGCTACAATGAGCAGTTCTTC. This translates into CASKPGHYTDYGYNEQFF.

V usage is TRBV5-6 and J usage is TRBJ1-1; D gene unclear. Germline V CDR1 and CDR2: SGHDT, YYEEEE. V was pared by 5 bases and J by 9 bases, with 17 bases between. The CDR3 loop spans 13 amino acids. DNA of the CDR3: TGTGCCAGCAGGCTCGGAGGCGGCATCAAAGCTTTCTTT. Translating it yields CASRLGGGIKAFF.

The CDR3 spells CASATSGGPYEQYF. In DNA, the CDR3 is TGTGCCAGTGCAACTAGCGGGGGGCCCTACGAGCAGTACTTC. The chain uses TRBV19 and TRBJ2-7; 12 bases map to TRBD2. The germline gives CDR1 LNHDA, CDR2 SQIVND (reference sequence). The V gene end was trimmed by 8 bases and the J gene end by 2 bases; junction bases not matched to a gene: 4. The CDR3 consists of 14 residues.

V usage is TRBV6-1 and J usage is TRBJ1-1, with D uncertain. The CDR3 loop spans 16 amino acids. In germline, CDR1 is MNHNS, CDR2 SASEGT. Trimming removed 3 bases from V and 8 bases from J, with 22 bases in between. DNA for the CDR3: TGTGCCAGCAGTGATACGAAGAGGGTAGTTCTTTTAGAAGCTTTCTTT. Amino acids: CASSDTKRVVLLEAFF.

The chain has TRBV6-2 or TRBV6-3 and TRBJ2-7; 10 bases are shared with TRBD2. V lost 6 bases and J lost 3; bases outside the gene matches: 8. CDR1 MNHEY and CDR2 SVGEGT come from the germline V gene. This CDR3 spans 15 amino acids. The CDR3 reads CASRPSGGGVYEQYF. CDR3 nucleotides: TGTGCCAGCAGGCCTAGCGGGGGAGGTGTCTACGAGCAGTACTTC.

The rearrangement joins TRBV7-9 to TRBJ1-1; no clear D. V was clipped by 1 base and J by 4 bases, with 10 bases between them. Germline-derived CDR1 and CDR2 are SEHNR and FQNEAQ (reference sequence). This CDR3 is 14 amino acids long. CDR3 region: CASSLERAATEAFF. CDR3 DNA sequence: TGTGCCAGCAGCTTAGAGAGGGCGGCCACTGAAGCTTTCTTT.

The chain is built from TRBV14 and TRBJ2-1; 11 bases line up with TRBD1. V trimming: 4 bases; J trimming: 7 bases; junction bases outside the gene matches: 6. The CDR3 runs 15 residues. CDR1 and CDR2 from the germline V gene are SGHDN and FVKESK. The CDR3 spells CASSLRTGGWNEQFF. CDR3 in DNA: TGTGCCAGCAGCCTACGGACAGGGGGCTGGAATGAGCAGTTCTTC.

This clonotype appeared many times. The chain couples TRBV29-1 to TRBJ1-5; D remains ambiguous. The CDR3 contains 13 residues. Trimming stripped 4 bases from V and 0 bases from J, with 7 bases between. Germline CDR1 reads SQVTM; CDR2 reads ANQGSEA. The CDR3 DNA sequence: TGCAGCGTTGGACGGGATAGCAATCAGCCCCAGCATTTT. It is translated as CSVGRDSNQPQHF.

This clonotype turned up a few times. The V gene is TRBV5-4, the J gene TRBJ2-3, with D maybe TRBD1 (6 bases). The CDR3 runs 16 residues. Between the trimmed V and J ends, which lost 4 bases and 6 bases, there was a span of 21 bases. The germline V gene encodes CDR1 SGHNT and CDR2 YYREEE (reference sequence). The CDR3 is CASSLLSQAQGDTQYF. CDR3 nucleotides: TGTGCCAGCAGCCTCCTCTCTCAGGCTCAGGGGGATACGCAGTATTTT. Together with reference TRBV5-4 and TRBJ2-3, the CDR3 gives the full variable domain: ETGVTQSPTHLIKTRGQQVTLRCSSQSGHNTVSWYQQALGQGPQFIFQYYREEENGRGNFPPRFSGLQFPNYSSELNVNALELDDSALYLCASSLLSQAQGDTQYFGPGTRLTVL.

V and J are TRBV7-9 and TRBJ2-2, with D maybe TRBD1 (6 bases). Germline CDR1 SEHNR, CDR2 FQNEAQ (reference sequence). V was cut by 4 bases and J by 2 bases, with 14 bases left in between. CDR3 length: 16 amino acids. CDR3 region: CASSSRWTANTGELFF. The CDR3 DNA is TGTGCCAGCAGCTCCCGTTGGACAGCAAACACCGGGGAGCTGTTTTTT.

The chain's CDR3 is CSASGQWNTGELFF. The CDR3 DNA is TGCAGTGCTAGTGGGCAGTGGAACACCGGGGAGCTGTTTTTT. The J gene is TRBJ2-2, the V gene TRBV20-1; D is undetermined. The V end lost 3 bases, the J end lost 1 base, and 9 bases lay between the germline ends. The CDR3 is 14 residues long. From germline, CDR1 is DFQATT and CDR2 SNEGSKA (reference sequence).

This clonotype was seen many times. The V and J genes are TRBV29-1 and TRBJ2-1; 8 bases match TRBD1. The ends lost 7 bases at V and 9 bases at J; junction bases unmatched: 5. The germline gives CDR1 SQVTM, CDR2 ANQGSEA. The CDR3 runs to 11 residues. The CDR3 DNA reads TGCAGCGGGACAGGGTACGGTGAGCAGTTCTTC. Its protein is CSGTGYGEQFF.

J is TRBJ2-5 and V is TRBV21-1; TRBD2, as called in the table, went unchecked against the DNA. TRBV21-1 is termed a pseudogene. CDR3 length: 16 amino acids. The CDR3 region is CASSKGTRSHKETQYF. As DNA, the CDR3 is TGTGCCAGCAGCAAGGGGACCAGAAGCCATAAAGAGACCCAGTACTTC.

This clonotype was seen more than once but under ten times. The J gene is TRBJ2-5, the V gene TRBV12-3 or TRBV12-4; 7 positions match TRBD2. With 8 bases clipped from V and 3 bases from J, the junction kept 9 bases outside the gene matches. This CDR3 comprises 14 residues. CDR3 in DNA: TGTGCCAGCTGTGCGGGGGTGAACGAAGAGACCCAGTACTTC. This codes for CASCAGVNEETQYF.